Listed below are T cell receptor beta chains from one sample, sequenced in a study of blood T cell repertoires in COVID-19. This table comes from immunoSEQ multiplex PCR, and its TCRdb copy is limited to in-frame clones, with some not included. The repertoire holds roughly 120,000 clones, with around 90% as singletons. Sequencing was carried out using peripheral blood. The receptor set was obtained from a man in his fifties or sixties with COVID-19, enrolled during active disease. CDR3s include the opening cysteine and the closing phenylalanine or tryptophan. The D gene is left open where the match is weak. Some rows mark clone size as missing; the rest say once, few, many or name a class of expanded clone.

clone_size: .; d_call: TRBD2; v_call: TRBV4-2; j_call: TRBJ2-2; cdr3_aa: CASSQPGLAGNTGELFF; cdr3_nt: TGTGCCAGCAGCCAGCCCGGACTAGCGGGTAACACCGGGGAGCTGTTTTTT
clone_size: .; d_call: TRBD2; v_call: TRBV10-1; j_call: TRBJ2-1; cdr3_aa: CASSEFSTSVYNEQFF; cdr3_nt: TGCGCCAGCAGTGAGTTTTCCACTAGCGTGTACAATGAGCAGTTCTTC
clone_size: .; d_call: TRBD1; v_call: TRBV5-1; j_call: TRBJ2-2; cdr3_aa: CASSLDRGLTGELFF; cdr3_nt: TGCGCCAGCAGTTTGGACAGGGGGCTCACCGGGGAGCTGTTTTTT
clone_size: once; d_call: .; v_call: TRBV5-1; j_call: TRBJ2-2; cdr3_aa: CASSFRQSNTGELFF; cdr3_nt: TGCGCCAGCAGTTTCCGACAGTCGAACACCGGGGAGCTGTTTTTT
clone_size: .; d_call: TRBD1; v_call: TRBV28; j_call: TRBJ2-5; cdr3_aa: CASSSNRGWETQYF; cdr3_nt: TGTGCCAGCAGTTCAAACAGGGGGTGGGAGACCCAGTACTTC
clone_size: .; d_call: TRBD1; v_call: TRBV2; j_call: TRBJ1-2; cdr3_aa: CASSITGDGYTF; cdr3_nt: TGTGCCAGCAGCATAACAGGGGATGGCTACACCTTC
clone_size: .; d_call: .; v_call: TRBV18; j_call: TRBJ2-1; cdr3_aa: CASSPPAALTRNEQFF; cdr3_nt: TGTGCCAGCTCACCACCCGCAGCCCTAACCAGGAATGAGCAGTTCTTC
clone_size: .; d_call: TRBD1; v_call: TRBV19; j_call: TRBJ1-2; cdr3_aa: CASSADEGQGARYGYTF; cdr3_nt: TGTGCCAGTAGTGCGGACGAGGGACAGGGGGCTCGGTATGGCTACACCTTC
clone_size: .; d_call: TRBD2; v_call: TRBV27; j_call: TRBJ2-3; cdr3_aa: CASSFMGLAGSSTDTQYF; cdr3_nt: TGTGCCAGCAGTTTTATGGGACTAGCGGGATCTAGCACAGATACGCAGTATTTT
clone_size: .; d_call: .; v_call: TRBV14; j_call: TRBJ1-1; cdr3_aa: CASSQVPGEGTEAFF; cdr3_nt: TGTGCCAGCAGCCAAGTGCCAGGGGAAGGCACTGAAGCTTTCTTT
clone_size: .; d_call: .; v_call: TRBV7-9; j_call: TRBJ2-5; cdr3_aa: CASSAGPGDIQESQYF; cdr3_nt: TGTGCCAGCAGCGCAGGCCCCGGGGACATACAAGAGAGCCAGTACTTC
clone_size: .; d_call: TRBD2; v_call: TRBV4-3; j_call: TRBJ2-2; cdr3_aa: CASSPRGEGSGELFF; cdr3_nt: TGCGCCAGCAGCCCCCGAGGGGAGGGATCCGGGGAGCTGTTTTTT
clone_size: .; d_call: TRBD2; v_call: TRBV4-3; j_call: TRBJ2-5; cdr3_aa: CASSQGTSGARGETQYF; cdr3_nt: TGCGCCAGCAGCCAAGGGACTAGCGGAGCCCGAGGTGAGACCCAGTACTTC
clone_size: .; d_call: .; v_call: TRBV29-1; j_call: TRBJ2-7; cdr3_aa: CSVEDSSFRGEQYF; cdr3_nt: TGCAGCGTTGAAGATTCGAGTTTCCGAGGCGAGCAGTACTTC
clone_size: .; d_call: .; v_call: TRBV15; j_call: TRBJ1-6; cdr3_aa: CAASAGVNSPLHF; cdr3_nt: TGTGCCGCGTCGGCGGGGGTTAATTCACCCCTCCACTTT
clone_size: .; d_call: TRBD2; v_call: TRBV5-1; j_call: TRBJ2-3; cdr3_aa: CASSLELAGGPADTQYF; cdr3_nt: TGCGCCAGCAGCTTGGAACTAGCGGGAGGGCCAGCTGATACGCAGTATTTT
clone_size: .; d_call: .; v_call: TRBV7-3; j_call: TRBJ2-2; cdr3_aa: CASSLSGTGELFF; cdr3_nt: TGTGCCAGCAGCTTATCCGGCACCGGGGAGCTGTTTTTT
clone_size: .; d_call: TRBD2; v_call: TRBV2; j_call: TRBJ2-2; cdr3_aa: CASSGTSGRDTGELFF; cdr3_nt: TGTGCCTCCAGCGGAACTAGCGGGAGAGATACCGGGGAGCTGTTTTTT
clone_size: .; d_call: .; v_call: TRBV7-9; j_call: TRBJ2-1; cdr3_aa: CASSFEGVHNEQFF; cdr3_nt: TGTGCCAGCAGCTTCGAAGGGGTCCACAATGAGCAGTTCTTC
clone_size: .; d_call: .; v_call: TRBV10-3; j_call: TRBJ1-5; cdr3_aa: CAISDGREGNQPQHF; cdr3_nt: TGTGCCATCAGTGACGGCAGGGAGGGCAATCAGCCCCAGCATTTT
clone_size: few; d_call: .; v_call: TRBV5-8; j_call: TRBJ2-2; cdr3_aa: CASSFPAERANTGELFF; cdr3_nt: TGTGCCAGCAGCTTCCCGGCTGAGAGGGCGAACACCGGGGAGCTGTTTTTT
clone_size: .; d_call: .; v_call: TRBV7-2; j_call: TRBJ1-3; cdr3_aa: CASSRQSSGNTIYF; cdr3_nt: TGTGCCAGCAGCAGACAGAGCTCTGGAAACACCATATATTTT
clone_size: .; d_call: TRBD2; v_call: TRBV10-1; j_call: TRBJ2-5; cdr3_aa: CASTRLARETQYF; cdr3_nt: TGCGCCAGCACCCGACTAGCGCGGGAGACCCAGTACTTC
clone_size: .; d_call: .; v_call: TRBV30; j_call: TRBJ1-2; cdr3_aa: CAWRITSNYGYTF; cdr3_nt: TGTGCCTGGAGAATTACATCTAACTATGGCTACACCTTC
clone_size: .; d_call: TRBD2; v_call: TRBV25-1; j_call: TRBJ2-2; cdr3_aa: CASSGTSGSDTGELFF; cdr3_nt: TGTGCCAGCAGTGGGACTAGCGGGAGCGACACCGGGGAGCTGTTTTTT
clone_size: .; d_call: .; v_call: TRBV11-3; j_call: TRBJ1-3; cdr3_aa: CASSLVPLGASGNTIYF; cdr3_nt: TGTGCCAGCAGCTTAGTCCCTCTTGGAGCCTCTGGAAACACCATATATTTT
clone_size: few; d_call: TRBD1; v_call: TRBV2; j_call: TRBJ1-6; cdr3_aa: CASRGRRGRLSSPLHF; cdr3_nt: TGTGCCAGCAGAGGGAGGAGGGGGCGACTCAGTTCACCCCTCCACTTT
clone_size: .; d_call: .; v_call: TRBV9; j_call: TRBJ2-3; cdr3_aa: CASSRSSSTDTQYF; cdr3_nt: TGTGCCAGCAGTCGGAGTTCTAGCACAGATACGCAGTATTTT
clone_size: .; d_call: TRBD2; v_call: TRBV25-1; j_call: TRBJ2-7; cdr3_aa: CATASGSDAEQYF; cdr3_nt: TGTGCCACCGCCAGCGGGAGTGACGCCGAGCAGTACTTC
clone_size: .; d_call: TRBD2; v_call: TRBV4-1; j_call: TRBJ2-3; cdr3_aa: CASSRQSGRSTPRDTDTQYF; cdr3_nt: TGCGCCAGCAGCCGACAGAGCGGGAGGTCCACCCCAAGAGACACAGATACGCAGTATTTT
clone_size: .; d_call: TRBD1; v_call: TRBV6-5; j_call: TRBJ1-3; cdr3_aa: CASSYPTGGSNTIYF; cdr3_nt: TGTGCCAGCAGTTACCCTACAGGGGGTTCAAACACCATATATTTT
clone_size: .; d_call: .; v_call: TRBV6-5; j_call: TRBJ1-3; cdr3_aa: CASSPSRVSGNTIYF; cdr3_nt: TGTGCCAGCAGCCCGAGTCGAGTTTCTGGAAACACCATATATTTT
clone_size: .; d_call: TRBD1; v_call: TRBV9; j_call: TRBJ1-1; cdr3_aa: CASSSSGQGRTEAFF; cdr3_nt: TGTGCCAGCAGCTCATCGGGACAGGGGAGGACTGAAGCTTTCTTT
clone_size: once; d_call: .; v_call: TRBV11-2; j_call: TRBJ1-2; cdr3_aa: CASSSAKRANYGYTF; cdr3_nt: TGTGCCAGCAGCTCCGCAAAGCGAGCAAACTATGGCTACACCTTC
clone_size: .; d_call: TRBD1; v_call: TRBV5-4; j_call: TRBJ1-1; cdr3_aa: CASSFDRGSLNTEAFF; cdr3_nt: TGTGCCAGCAGCTTTGACAGGGGGTCTTTGAACACTGAAGCTTTCTTT
clone_size: .; d_call: TRBD1; v_call: TRBV5-4; j_call: TRBJ1-6; cdr3_aa: CASSRTGESLNSPLHF; cdr3_nt: TGTGCCAGCAGCAGGACAGGGGAGAGCCTTAATTCACCCCTCCACTTT
clone_size: .; d_call: TRBD2; v_call: TRBV10-2; j_call: TRBJ2-3; cdr3_aa: CASQLAGGADTQYF; cdr3_nt: TGCGCCAGCCAACTAGCGGGAGGTGCAGATACGCAGTATTTT
clone_size: .; d_call: TRBD2; v_call: TRBV5-1; j_call: TRBJ2-5; cdr3_aa: CASRRGDTQETQYF; cdr3_nt: TGCGCCAGCAGACGGGGGGATACCCAAGAGACCCAGTACTTC
clone_size: .; d_call: TRBD1; v_call: TRBV5-5; j_call: TRBJ2-7; cdr3_aa: CAREQGARYEQYF; cdr3_nt: TGTGCCAGAGAACAGGGGGCGCGTTACGAGCAGTACTTC
clone_size: .; d_call: .; v_call: TRBV7-2; j_call: TRBJ1-5; cdr3_aa: CASSLLRRDGPQHF; cdr3_nt: TGTGCCAGCAGCTTATTGCGGCGAGATGGGCCCCAGCATTTT
clone_size: .; d_call: .; v_call: TRBV11-3; j_call: TRBJ2-7; cdr3_aa: CASSFTGSVYEQYF; cdr3_nt: TGTGCCAGCAGCTTCACGGGATCTGTGTACGAGCAGTACTTC
clone_size: .; d_call: TRBD2; v_call: TRBV24-1; j_call: TRBJ2-2; cdr3_aa: CATSDLTGGDTGELFF; cdr3_nt: TGTGCCACCAGTGACCTAACGGGAGGGGACACCGGGGAGCTGTTTTTT
clone_size: .; d_call: .; v_call: TRBV10-3; j_call: TRBJ1-1; cdr3_aa: CAIMAGMNTEAFF; cdr3_nt: TGTGCCATCATGGCGGGCATGAACACTGAAGCTTTCTTT